This is a list of T cell receptor beta chains from one sample in a study of T cells of healthy individuals. TCRdb redid the calling of the 5' RACE reads with MiXCR, one entry per CDR3 protein. Seen here are about 53,000 distinct CDR3 sequences, roughly 15% observed once, and the top ten hold around 15%. All receptors come from a human donor in good health. Both conserved end residues are part of each CDR3. Each record gives: clone size, J gene, D gene, V gene, CDR3 DNA, CDR3 protein. A D gene is named only where the DNA matches it firmly. For some rows the clone size is stated as once, few or many, or as a class when expanded; others skip it.

size: few; J: TRBJ1-1; D: -; V: TRBV25-1; DNA: TGTGCCAGCAAGGCAGGGCTGAACACTGAAGCTTTCTTT; CDR3: CASKAGLNTEAFF
size: -; J: TRBJ2-5; D: -; V: TRBV20-1; DNA: TGCAGTGCTAGAGCTTCAACAGCCGTCCAAGAGACCCAGTACTTC; CDR3: CSARASTAVQETQYF
size: many; J: TRBJ2-7; D: -; V: TRBV5-6; DNA: TGTGCCAGCAGCTTCTCCCCCGCGCCCTCCTACGAGCAGTACTTC; CDR3: CASSFSPAPSYEQYF
size: -; J: TRBJ2-1; D: TRBD1; V: TRBV7-9; DNA: TGTGCCCACGACAGGGAGAGTAGTAATGAGCAGTTCTTC; CDR3: CAHDRESSNEQFF
size: many; J: TRBJ2-1; D: TRBD1; V: TRBV7-6; DNA: TGTGCCAGCAGCAAACCGGACAGGGGGAATGAGCAGTTCTTC; CDR3: CASSKPDRGNEQFF
size: many; J: TRBJ2-3; D: TRBD2; V: TRBV23-1; DNA: TGCGCCAGCAGTCCAGCCCTAGCGGTGCTCGCGGATACGCAGTATTTT; CDR3: CASSPALAVLADTQYF
size: many; J: TRBJ1-2; D: -; V: TRBV3-1; DNA: TGTGCCAGCAGCCAAGAAGGCCAGGCGGGGGGCTACACCTTC; CDR3: CASSQEGQAGGYTF
size: many; J: TRBJ2-5; D: -; V: TRBV9; DNA: TGTGCCAGCAGCACTCTGGGGGTTTACCAAGAGACCCAGTACTTC; CDR3: CASSTLGVYQETQYF
size: many; J: TRBJ2-1; D: TRBD2; V: TRBV6-4; DNA: TGTGCCAGCAGTGAGGGCAGGGAGGGCGATGAGCAGTTCTTC; CDR3: CASSEGREGDEQFF
size: many; J: TRBJ2-7; D: -; V: TRBV7-9; DNA: TGTGCCAGCAGCTCCCACGAGTTCTCCTACGAGCAGTACTTC; CDR3: CASSSHEFSYEQYF
size: -; J: TRBJ2-5; D: TRBD1; V: TRBV7-2; DNA: TGTGCCAGCAGCCGACAGGGAGAAGAGACCCAGTACTTC; CDR3: CASSRQGEETQYF
size: few; J: TRBJ1-1; D: -; V: TRBV2; DNA: TGTGCCAGCAGCGCAGACAGCAACACTGAAGCTTTCTTT; CDR3: CASSADSNTEAFF
size: -; J: TRBJ2-5; D: -; V: TRBV20-1; DNA: TGCAGTGCTAGTGAAATAAGTGAAGAGACCCAGTACTTC; CDR3: CSASEISEETQYF
size: -; J: TRBJ2-7; D: TRBD1; V: TRBV12-3/TRBV12-4; DNA: TGTGCCAGCAGTCATGGGACAGGGGGACCCTACGAGCAGTACTTC; CDR3: CASSHGTGGPYEQYF
size: few; J: TRBJ1-1; D: -; V: TRBV6-4; DNA: TGTGCCAGCTCTCCGGGGGAGGGCACTGAAGCTTTCTTT; CDR3: CASSPGEGTEAFF
size: few; J: TRBJ2-7; D: -; V: TRBV20-1; DNA: TGCAGTGCTAGAAACAGGTGGAGCTCCTACGAGCAGTACTTC; CDR3: CSARNRWSSYEQYF
size: few; J: TRBJ2-3; D: -; V: TRBV30; DNA: TGTGCCTGTACCTACAGGAGGTCCACAGATACGCAGTATTTT; CDR3: CACTYRRSTDTQYF
size: -; J: TRBJ2-7; D: TRBD2; V: TRBV5-5; DNA: TGTGCCAGCAGCTTGGCCGGAGGACTAGCGGGACCCTACGAGCAGTACTTC; CDR3: CASSLAGGLAGPYEQYF
size: -; J: TRBJ2-3; D: -; V: TRBV7-8; DNA: TGTGCCAGCAGCTTAGTAGGAGGGGGCACAGATACGCAGTATTTT; CDR3: CASSLVGGGTDTQYF
size: few; J: TRBJ2-5; D: -; V: TRBV7-2; DNA: TGTGCCAGCAGCTTGCAGGTCCGTACCCAAGAGACCCAGTACTTC; CDR3: CASSLQVRTQETQYF
size: many; J: TRBJ2-7; D: -; V: TRBV10-1; DNA: TGCGCCAGCAGTGAGTCGATAGGGGCCTACGAGCAGTACTTC; CDR3: CASSESIGAYEQYF
size: -; J: TRBJ1-1; D: -; V: TRBV6-2/TRBV6-3; DNA: TGTGCCAGCACCTACCGCACGCCTAAACTATTGAACACTGAAGCTTTCTTT; CDR3: CASTYRTPKLLNTEAFF
size: many; J: TRBJ2-1; D: TRBD2; V: TRBV27; DNA: TGTGCCAGCAGGGACGACCTGGGAGCGGGAGGGAAATTTTACAATGAGCAGTTCTTC; CDR3: CASRDDLGAGGKFYNEQFF
size: many; J: TRBJ2-2; D: -; V: TRBV29-1; DNA: TGCAGCGCCGAGTCTCCCGGGGAGCTGTTTTTT; CDR3: CSAESPGELFF
size: many; J: TRBJ2-3; D: -; V: TRBV11-3; DNA: TGTGCCAGCAGCTTAGATAGGCGGGATACGCAGTATTTT; CDR3: CASSLDRRDTQYF
size: few; J: TRBJ1-1; D: -; V: TRBV20-1; DNA: TGCAGTGCTAGATACCGATCCAGGAACACTGAAGCTTTCTTT; CDR3: CSARYRSRNTEAFF
size: many; J: TRBJ2-5; D: TRBD2; V: TRBV5-1; DNA: TGCGCCAGCAGCTCCGTATCGACGGGGGGGCCCGAAGAGACCCAGTACTTC; CDR3: CASSSVSTGGPEETQYF
size: many; J: TRBJ2-3; D: -; V: TRBV12-3/TRBV12-4; DNA: TGTGCCAGCAGCCCCGCCAGAGATACGCAGTATTTT; CDR3: CASSPARDTQYF
size: -; J: TRBJ1-1; D: -; V: TRBV7-2; DNA: TGTGCCAGCAGCAGGGGCCTAAGGAACACTGAAGCTTTCTTT; CDR3: CASSRGLRNTEAFF
size: -; J: TRBJ1-2; D: -; V: TRBV20-1; DNA: TGCAGTGCCAGGGCCGATAGGGACTATGGCTACACCTTC; CDR3: CSARADRDYGYTF
size: -; J: TRBJ2-3; D: -; V: TRBV2; DNA: TGTGCCAGCAGATACACGAACACAGATACGCAGTATTTT; CDR3: CASRYTNTDTQYF
size: many; J: TRBJ1-2; D: TRBD1; V: TRBV29-1; DNA: TGCAGCGACAGACAGGGGACCGGCTACACCTTC; CDR3: CSDRQGTGYTF
size: few; J: TRBJ2-1; D: TRBD1; V: TRBV7-2; DNA: TGTGCCAGCAGCTCTACAGGGGCCTCCGGGCTACCTGAGCAGTTCTTC; CDR3: CASSSTGASGLPEQFF
size: many; J: TRBJ2-3; D: TRBD2; V: TRBV6-1; DNA: TGTGCCAGCAGTGAAGTACCTAGCGGGGGCACAGATACGCAGTATTTT; CDR3: CASSEVPSGGTDTQYF
size: -; J: TRBJ2-1; D: TRBD2; V: TRBV10-2; DNA: TGCGCCAGCAGTGAGTCCGCTAGCGGGGGGGCCAATGAGCAGTTCTTC; CDR3: CASSESASGGANEQFF
size: -; J: TRBJ2-2; D: -; V: TRBV2; DNA: TGTGCCAGCGTTAACAGTAGAGGCGGGGAGCTGTTTTTT; CDR3: CASVNSRGGELFF
size: few; J: TRBJ2-1; D: TRBD1; V: TRBV10-3; DNA: TGTGCCATCCAGGAGATGACAGACCGGGACAGGAAGTTCTTC; CDR3: CAIQEMTDRDRKFF
size: many; J: TRBJ2-1; D: -; V: TRBV29-1; DNA: TGCAGCGTGGCGAGGCAGGGTAATGAGCAGTTCTTC; CDR3: CSVARQGNEQFF
size: few; J: TRBJ1-1; D: -; V: TRBV5-1; DNA: TGCGCCAGCAGCTTGACTACAGGGAACACTGAAGCTTTCTTT; CDR3: CASSLTTGNTEAFF
size: few; J: TRBJ2-5; D: -; V: TRBV29-1; DNA: TGCAGCGTTGAAGATAATCGGGATATGGAGACCCAGTACTTC; CDR3: CSVEDNRDMETQYF
size: many; J: TRBJ2-1; D: TRBD1; V: TRBV4-2; DNA: TGTGCCAGCAGCCAAGATTGGGACAGGGGGGATTACAATGAGCAGTTCTTC; CDR3: CASSQDWDRGDYNEQFF
size: many; J: TRBJ1-1; D: -; V: TRBV20-1; DNA: TGCAGTGCTAGGCCCCAGGGGTTCACTGAAGCTTTCTTT; CDR3: CSARPQGFTEAFF
size: -; J: TRBJ2-1; D: TRBD1; V: TRBV5-5; DNA: TGTGCCAGCAGACCTACCGGGACAGGGTACAATGAGCAGTTCTTC; CDR3: CASRPTGTGYNEQFF
size: -; J: TRBJ2-3; D: TRBD2; V: TRBV5-1; DNA: TGCGCCAGCAGCTTGGTTCTAGCGGGAGGCGCAGATACGCAGTATTTT; CDR3: CASSLVLAGGADTQYF
size: few; J: TRBJ2-7; D: TRBD2; V: TRBV5-1; DNA: TGCGCCAGCAGCCCGGGACTAGACTCCTACGAGCAGTACTTC; CDR3: CASSPGLDSYEQYF
size: many; J: TRBJ2-5; D: -; V: TRBV5-4; DNA: TGTGCCAGCAGCTCGCGACAGCAAGAGACCCAGTACTTC; CDR3: CASSSRQQETQYF
size: many; J: TRBJ2-5; D: -; V: TRBV5-1; DNA: TGCGCCAGCAGCTTACTACAAGAGACCCAGTACTTC; CDR3: CASSLLQETQYF
size: many; J: TRBJ2-7; D: TRBD1; V: TRBV7-9; DNA: TGTGCCAGCAGCGCTACAGGGGTGGGGGAGCAGTACTTC; CDR3: CASSATGVGEQYF
size: few; J: TRBJ1-2; D: TRBD1; V: TRBV2; DNA: TGTGCCAGCAGGAGGATAGGGGGCTACTATGGCTACACCTTC; CDR3: CASRRIGGYYGYTF